These 30 T cell receptor beta chains were sequenced from one sample in a study of blood T cell repertoires in COVID-19. The repertoire was sequenced with immunoSEQ multiplex PCR; TCRdb's copy has only in-frame clones and lacks some. The table includes 57,000 or so clones, about 88% detected once. Sequenced material: peripheral blood. The receptors stem from a man between 65 and 85 years old with active COVID-19.

The V gene is TRBV5-8, the J gene TRBJ1-1, with 7 bases matching TRBD1. Trimming at V came to 4 bases and at J to 4 bases, leaving 4 bases not matched to a gene. Germline CDR1 SGHTS, CDR2 YDEGEE. The CDR3 sequence is 13 residues long. The CDR3: CASSLNRGTEAFF. The CDR3 DNA reads TGTGCCAGCAGCCTAAACAGGGGCACTGAAGCTTTCTTT.

The chain uses TRBV7-8 and TRBJ1-1; tentatively, D is TRBD1 (5 bases). Looked up from germline, CDR1 is SGHVS and CDR2 is FQNEAQ. Trimming shortened V by 4 bases and J by 1 base, and 7 bases separated the two germline ends. CDR3 length: 13 residues. The CDR3 DNA sequence: TGTGCCAGCAGCTCCGGACAGAACACTGAAGCTTTCTTT. Its protein is CASSSGQNTEAFF. Variable domain in full (rest from reference TRBV7-8 and TRBJ1-1): GAGVSQSPRYKVAKRGQDVALRCDPISGHVSLFWYQQALGQGPEFLTYFQNEAQLDKSGLPSDRFFAERPEGSVSTLKIQRTQQEDSAVYLCASSSGQNTEAFFGQGTRLTVV.

Details on this clone: The junction and the germline gene differ at one end; a read error may be behind it. This chain joins TRBV6-6 and TRBJ2-7, with 9 bases aligning to TRBD1. The CDR3 consists of 13 residues. Looked up from germline, CDR1 is MNHNY and CDR2 is SVGAGI (reference sequence). CDR3 nucleotides: TGTGCCAGCAATTACAGGGGGCTATACGAGCAGTACTTC. Amino acid sequence: CASNYRGLYEQYF.

J is TRBJ2-7 and V is TRBV2; TRBD1 is a possible D gene (6 bases). V shed 6 bases and J shed 0 bases, with 12 bases lying between them. The CDR3 totals 14 residues. In germline, CDR1 is SNHLY, CDR2 FYNNEI. The CDR3 spells CASRGRGSSYEQYF. The CDR3 region has the DNA TGTGCCAGCAGAGGTAGGGGGAGCTCCTACGAGCAGTACTTC. The whole variable domain, remainder taken from reference TRBV2 and TRBJ2-7, is EPEVTQTPSHQVTQMGQEVILRCVPISNHLYFYWYRQILGQKVEFLVSFYNNEISEKSEIFDDQFSVERPDGSNFTLKIRSTKLEDSAMYFCASRGRGSSYEQYFGPGTRLTVT.

The gene calls are TRBV29-1 and TRBJ2-5; 7 bases map to TRBD1. CDR1 SQVTM and CDR2 ANQGSEA come from the germline V gene. Trimming removed 5 bases from V and 5 bases from J; junction bases left unmatched: 8. The CDR3 length is 13 residues. CDR3 amino acids: CSVHTGVEETQYF. The DNA for the CDR3 is TGCAGCGTTCACACAGGGGTAGAGGAGACCCAGTACTTC.

This chain links TRBV4-1 with TRBJ1-1; 7 bases line up with TRBD1. Unmatched junction bases numbered 3, after V lost 4 bases and J lost 1 base. The CDR3 is 14 residues long. Germline V gives CDR1 MGHRA, CDR2 YSYEKL. CDR3 DNA: TGCGCCAGCAGCCTGGGACAGACGAACACTGAAGCTTTCTTT. This sequence encodes CASSLGQTNTEAFF.

The chain links TRBV7-9 to TRBJ2-1; the match to TRBD2 covers 7 bases. This CDR3 has 18 amino acids. V lost 1 base, J lost 0 bases, and 9 bases stayed unmatched. Germline V gives CDR1 SEHNR, CDR2 FQNEAQ (reference sequence). In nucleotides, the CDR3 is TGTGCCAGCAGCTTAGTAGTTGGAGCGGGAACCTCCTACAATGAGCAGTTCTTC. Protein sequence: CASSLVVGAGTSYNEQFF.

V gene TRBV5-8 combines with J gene TRBJ1-3; D is undetermined. CDR3 length: 12 residues. Germline CDR1 reads SGHTS; CDR2 reads YDEGEE. Trimming took off 4 bases at V and 0 bases at J, with 2 bases between the two ends. CDR3 loop: CASSLSGNTIYF. The CDR3 DNA is TGTGCCAGCAGCCTCTCTGGAAACACCATATATTTT.

The V call is TRBV7-8, the J call TRBJ2-6; TRBD1 matches at 7 bases. The CDR3 runs 16 residues. The V gene's germline CDR1 is SGHVS and CDR2 FQNEAQ. The V and J ends lost 4 bases and 0 bases, in that order; junction bases with no gene match: 3. The CDR3 DNA follows: TGTGCCAGCAGCTGGGACAGCAGCTCTGGGGCCAACGTCCTGACTTTC. Translation: CASSWDSSSGANVLTF.

The chain joins TRBV7-2 to TRBJ2-3; D ambiguous. CDR1 and CDR2 (germline): SGHTA, FQGNSA. The CDR3 runs 12 residues. The ends were cut back, 6 bases at V and 6 bases at J, with 10 bases in the middle. For the CDR3, the DNA is TGTGCCAGCAGATCGTCCGGGGATACGCAGTATTTT. This encodes CASRSSGDTQYF.

The rearrangement uses TRBV6-1 and TRBJ1-4; 9 bases line up with TRBD1. Germline values: CDR1 MNHNS, CDR2 SASEGT. The CDR3 contains 17 residues. V dropped 4 bases and J dropped 0; count of bases not matched to a gene: 6. The CDR3 loop reads CASSGRQGGATNEKLFF. In nucleotides, the CDR3 is TGTGCCAGCAGTGGGAGACAGGGGGGTGCAACTAATGAAAAACTGTTTTTT.

This chain links TRBV19 with TRBJ2-5; D may be TRBD2 (5 bases). Trimming took off 3 bases at V and 1 base at J, with 12 bases between the two ends. The CDR3 covers 15 residues. Germline V gene sequence: CDR1 LNHDA, CDR2 SQIVND (reference sequence). CDR3 sequence: CASSMLRGIQETQYF. The DNA of the CDR3 is TGTGCCAGTAGTATGCTCAGAGGGATCCAAGAGACCCAGTACTTC.

The chain links TRBV2 to TRBJ2-7; a possible D gene is TRBD2 (5 bases). Trimming took 6 bases from V and 5 from J, leaving 20 bases between them. The CDR3 runs to 15 residues. Germline-derived CDR1 and CDR2 are SNHLY and FYNNEI. CDR3 coding DNA: TGTGCCAGCAGCCTACGCCGCTATCCGCGGGACGAGCAGTACTTC. Its translation is CASSLRRYPRDEQYF.

CDR3 nucleotide sequence: TGTGCCAGCAGTTTAACTAGCGGGCGTGGCACAGATACGCAGTATTTT. Protein product: CASSLTSGRGTDTQYF. This chain joins TRBV25-1 and TRBJ2-3; 9 nucleotides align to TRBD2. V lost 5 bases to trimming and J lost 1 base; unmatched junction nucleotides: 7. CDR3 size: 16 residues. Germline V gene lookup returns CDR1 MGHDK and CDR2 SYGVNS.

This chain links TRBV28 with TRBJ2-2; D not resolved. The length of the CDR3 is 14 residues. Germline assignment: CDR1 MDHEN and CDR2 SYDVKM. V dropped 5 bases and J dropped 3 bases, with 10 bases sitting between them. This chain's CDR3 is CASSPGSYTGELFF. For the CDR3, the DNA is TGTGCCAGCAGTCCCGGGTCCTACACCGGGGAGCTGTTTTTT. Filled out from reference TRBV28 and TRBJ2-2, the complete variable domain reads DVKVTQSSRYLVKRTGEKVFLECVQDMDHENMFWYRQDPGLGLRLIYFSYDVKMKEKGDIPEGYSVSREKKERFSLILESASTNQTSMYLCASSPGSYTGELFFGEGSRLTVL.

J is TRBJ1-5 and V is TRBV21-1. TRBV21-1 is deemed a pseudogene. The CDR3 runs to 15 residues. CDR3 in DNA: TGTGCCCGGGGGTCAGCAGAGGAGGATCGACAGCCCCAGCATTTT. Residues: CARGSAEEDRQPQHF.

V usage is TRBV14 and J usage is TRBJ2-5; possibly TRBD1 for D (5 bases). The germline V gene has CDR1 SGHDN and CDR2 FVKESK. Trimming left V 0 bases short and J 5 bases short, with 13 bases between. The CDR3 consists of 15 residues. The CDR3 spells CASSQDRPGRETQYF. CDR3 coding DNA: TGTGCCAGCAGCCAAGATCGGCCAGGGCGGGAGACCCAGTACTTC. The variable domain in full, with the rest retrieved from reference TRBV14 and TRBJ2-5, is EAGVTQFPSHSVIEKGQTVTLRCDPISGHDNLYWYRRVMGKEIKFLLHFVKESKQDESGMPNNRFLAERTGGTYSTLKVQPAELEDSGVYFCASSQDRPGRETQYFGPGTRLLVL.

This chain links TRBV5-1 with TRBJ2-1, with 8 nucleotides matching TRBD1. The CDR3 is 17 residues long. V trimming: 3 bases; J trimming: 5 bases; junction bases outside the gene matches: 13. Germline V gives CDR1 SGHRS, CDR2 YFSETQ. CDR3 DNA: TGCGCCAGCAGCTCAGATCAGGGGGCGGGTAGAAACAATGAGCAGTTCTTC. Translation: CASSSDQGAGRNNEQFF.

The chain combines TRBV10-3 with TRBJ2-2, with a possible D match to TRBD1 (5 bases). Germline CDR1 reads ENHRY; CDR2 reads SYGVKD. The CDR3 has 14 residues. V was trimmed by 6 bases and J by 1 base, leaving 9 bases between them. CDR3 DNA: TGTGCCATCAGGGCTGGACAGAACACCGGGGAGCTGTTTTTT. As protein: CAIRAGQNTGELFF.

V gene TRBV15 combines with J gene TRBJ2-7; TRBD2 aligns across 14 bases. Germline-derived CDR1 and CDR2 are LNHNV and YYDKDF (reference sequence). V dropped 4 bases and J dropped 5; count of bases not matched to a gene: 10. CDR3 length equals 17 residues. CDR3 sequence: CATSTRLAGGGLDEQYF. The CDR3 DNA sequence: TGTGCCACCAGCACCCGACTAGCGGGAGGGGGGTTAGACGAGCAGTACTTC.

This chain links TRBV7-6 with TRBJ2-1; 7 nucleotides agree with TRBD2. Germline values: CDR1 SGHVS, CDR2 FNYEAQ. The CDR3 extends over 15 amino acids. Losses at the gene ends were 5 bases for V and 5 bases for J; bases not matched to a gene: 9. CDR3 in amino acids: CASSRGGTTHNEQFF. CDR3 nucleotide sequence: TGTGCCAGCAGCCGGGGCGGGACTACCCACAATGAGCAGTTCTTC.

There are a few counts of this clone. The J gene is TRBJ1-4, the V gene TRBV7-8, with 8 bases matching TRBD1. The CDR3 runs to 14 residues. Losses at the gene ends were 4 bases for V and 6 bases for J; bases not matched to a gene: 4. Germline assignment: CDR1 SGHVS and CDR2 FQNEAQ. CDR3 sequence (DNA): TGTGCCAGCAGCTCGACAGGGGTTTATGAAAAACTGTTTTTT. Protein sequence: CASSSTGVYEKLFF.

The chain joins TRBV4-2 to TRBJ2-1; a possible D gene is TRBD2 (5 bases). The CDR3 is 17 residues long. Trimming cost V 1 base and J 4 bases, with 17 bases left between them. Germline CDR1 LGHNA, CDR2 YNFKEQ. CDR3 bases: TGTGCCAGCAGCCAAGTAGGGATGGACTCCAGATACAATGAGCAGTTCTTC. Translating it yields CASSQVGMDSRYNEQFF.

J is TRBJ2-7 and V is TRBV20-1, with a possible D match to TRBD2 (6 bases). Germline V CDR1 and CDR2: DFQATT, SNEGSKA (reference sequence). Trimming shortened V by 3 bases and J by 2 bases, and 11 bases separated the two germline ends. The CDR3 is 13 amino acids. CDR3 loop: CSASSTGAYEQYF. In nucleotides, the CDR3 is TGCAGTGCTAGTTCTACGGGGGCCTACGAGCAGTACTTC.

The genes are TRBV6-2 or TRBV6-3 and TRBJ1-1; 7 positions match TRBD1. The CDR3 consists of 12 residues. The J segment lost 6 bases and the V segment lost 5 bases, leaving 3 bases of the junction unmatched. Germline V CDR1 and CDR2: MNHEY, SVGEGT. The CDR3 loop reads CASSDDRAEAFF. The CDR3, as DNA: TGTGCCAGCAGTGATGACAGGGCTGAAGCTTTCTTT.

The J gene is TRBJ1-6, the V gene TRBV7-9; 7 nucleotides match TRBD1. CDR3 length: 15 amino acids. Trimming at V came to 5 bases and at J to 4 bases, leaving 5 bases not matched to a gene. Germline CDR1 and CDR2: SEHNR and FQNEAQ (reference sequence). The CDR3 region has the DNA TGTGCCAGCAGCCCAGGGACAGTTTATAATTCACCCCTCCACTTT. It encodes CASSPGTVYNSPLHF.

This chain links TRBV7-2 with TRBJ2-7; 8 bases agree with TRBD1. The CDR3 runs to 14 residues. Trimming removed 5 bases from V and 3 bases from J; junction bases left unmatched: 6. Germline loops: CDR1 SGHTA, CDR2 FQGNSA. CDR3 sequence: CASSPRQGSYEQYF. CDR3 nucleotides: TGTGCCAGCAGCCCTCGACAGGGGAGCTACGAGCAGTACTTC. Variable domain in full (rest from reference TRBV7-2 and TRBJ2-7): GAGVSQSPSNKVTEKGKDVELRCDPISGHTALYWYRQSLGQGLEFLIYFQGNSAPDKSGLPSDRFSAERTGGSVSTLTIQRTQQEDSAVYLCASSPRQGSYEQYFGPGTRLTVT.

This chain connects TRBV5-5 to TRBJ1-5, with a tentative D call TRBD1 (6 bases). V dropped 0 bases and J dropped 1 base, with 8 bases sitting between them. The CDR3 consists of 15 residues. The germline V gene has CDR1 SGHKS and CDR2 YYEKEE (reference sequence). The DNA for the CDR3 is TGTGCCAGCAGCTTGGAGGGGGGGAGCAATCAGCCCCAGCATTTT. Protein sequence: CASSLEGGSNQPQHF.

This clone has more than one count but fewer than ten. The chain has TRBV5-1 and TRBJ2-2, with 9 bases that match TRBD2. Germline CDR1 is SGHRS and CDR2 is YFSETQ. This CDR3 comprises 16 residues. V shed 5 bases and J 1 base; nucleotides not matched to a gene: 6. CDR3 bases: TGCGCCAGCAGGCTTGGGACTAGCCGGAACACCGGGGAGCTGTTTTTT. Translating gives CASRLGTSRNTGELFF.

The V gene is TRBV7-9, the J gene TRBJ2-3; D might be TRBD2 (7 bases). The CDR3 length is 16 residues. From germline, CDR1 is SEHNR and CDR2 FQNEAQ (reference sequence). The germline V and J ends were trimmed by 5 bases and 5 bases, with 20 bases remaining between them. The CDR3 DNA is TGTGCCAGCAGCCAGGCCGGGGGGCAAGGAAGAGATACGCAGTATTTT. Its protein is CASSQAGGQGRDTQYF. Full variable domain (outside the CDR3, taken from reference TRBV7-9 and TRBJ2-3): DTGVSQNPRHKITKRGQNVTFRCDPISEHNRLYWYRQTLGQGPEFLTYFQNEAQLEKSRLLSDRFSAERPKGSFSTLEIQRTEQGDSAMYLCASSQAGGQGRDTQYFGPGTRLTVL.